This TCR beta chain was observed in a study of long-term antiretroviral therapy in people with HIV (dated by TCRdb to 2021 to 2024). With regard to the full study: The earliest samples were collected about a decade before the 2015 WHO recommendation for immediate ART, when ART was typically delayed until CD4 counts fell. This retrospective serial study examined whether starting ART and sustained HIV suppression were associated with changes in the composition and diversity of the TRB repertoire in peripheral blood. A total of about 200 cryopreserved PBMC samples were contributed to the cohort by 30 adults with confirmed HIV infection, with samples collected serially over a mean of about 6 years (range 1-12). Among the approximately 30 participants with HIV, about 11 were female. No cross-contamination during QIAcube processing was seen in test extractions of a monoclonal T-cell line run alongside roughly 35 polyclonal samples. General findings and caveats noted by the study authors: Unsorted PBMC were profiled instead of sorted CD4+ and CD8+ T cells because pre-ART samples had limited cell numbers. Starting ART was linked to a significant rise in TRB diversity, yet even with long-term ART the diversity remained significantly lower than in transplant donor controls. The samples span the years 2004 to 2017, and the ART regimens used at that time may not be as effective as current regimens. Owing to limited PBMC availability, only the TCR beta chain was sequenced, without alpha chain pairing. The repertoire was dominated across all time points by expanded TRB clones identified before ART initiation, although this dominance was seen to fluctuate and to decrease in many PLHIV after ART. Inferences about post-ART repertoire changes were limited because no data were available on ART adherence, viral resistance or therapy changes. Narrower CDR3 length ranges were observed in HIV repertoires than in controls, and an antigen-experienced repertoire with only a slight naive shift after ART was suggested by the network structure.

Note on this clone: Its antigen specificity is not known. Base quality data are lacking; no much larger clone is found one base away.

CDR1 SGHNT and CDR2 YYREEE were looked up in the germline V gene (reference sequence). The CDR3 runs 17 amino acids, cysteine and phenylalanine included. Just the 51-base CDR3 DNA is kept, in frame starting at base 1. V drops 0 bases and J drops 2 bases, leaving 15 bases in between. The immunoSEQ hsTCRB v3.0 assay was used at survey level resolution for TRB variable region sequencing. The targeted TRB sequencing depth was roughly 40,000-55,000 T-cell genomes per sample. TRB libraries were pooled and sequenced on an Illumina MiSeq using a v3 150-cycle kit. From the authors' description of their analysis: Repertoire analysis was performed in R inside a reproducible Nextflow workflow that covered QC, data transformation and analysis. LymphoSeq2, an R package for exploring AIRR-Seq data, was used to implement custom analyses. After excluding a few samples that yielded fewer than 5000 total TRB sequences, some 190 HIV repertoires remained for analysis. Among the roughly 190 retained HIV repertoires, 55 to 65 were collected before ART initiation and roughly 130 were collected after ART initiation. Repertoires were downsampled to 5000 TRB nucleotide sequences, and summary statistics were averaged over 100 downsampling iterations. The analysis kept only TRB sequences whose CDR3 regions were at least seven amino acids long. Diversity was measured with a Shannon entropy-derived clonality score and the Gini coefficient. Repertoire networks linked the top 5000 CDR3 amino acid sequences whenever two sequences differed by an edit distance of one. Antigen specificity groups and MHC restriction were predicted for TRB CDR3 amino acid sequences with GLIPH2. Known CMV, EBV, HIV or tissue antigen associations were flagged by matching CDR3 amino acid sequences against VDJdb and McPAS-TCR. Pre-ART, post-ART and control groups were compared with Wilcoxon signed-rank tests and Holm-Bonferroni correction. TCRdb carries this immuneACCESS record with in-frame sequences only. Its versions omit some clonotypes, under half of them owing to an unresolved V gene in the studies checked, with the rest unexplained. From that table come the V and J calls and clone size; the DNA was used to work out D and trimming. For this sample there are 20,000 to 25,000 clones; approximately 76% appear just once. More than 9% of the sample goes to the ten largest clones.

Inclusion was restricted to participants for whom at least one PBMC sample before ART initiation and at least two post-ART samples were available. Every participant with HIV received treatment in the United States of America. Cryopreserved samples of about 0.95-11 million PBMC were thawed and washed before DNA extraction. At the time of the earliest PBMC sample, participants with HIV were aged between 23 and 54 years. Each participant contributed PBMC samples from 1-4 timepoints before ART initiation and 2-8 timepoints after ART initiation, with a median of 7 samples. For every participant, serial HIV viral load, CD4+ T-cell count, ART history and demographic data were obtained. Genomic DNA was extracted from unsorted PBMC with a Qiagen kit on a QIAcube, with processing performed in batches of 12 samples.

The sequence derives from a woman aged 40 to 50 with HIV. The V and J segments used are TRBV5-4 and TRBJ1-3, and perhaps TRBD1 as D gene, on 5 matching bases. Sequencing was performed on unsorted PBMCs, taken roughly 21 months before starting antiretroviral therapy. The CDR3 protein is CASSLELMPGPGNTIYF. The DNA sequence is given as TGTGCCAGCAGCTTGGAATTGATGCCAGGGCCTGGAAACACCATATATTTT.